The sequence of this T cell receptor (beta chain) was determined in a study of T cell responses to AZD1222 COVID-19 vaccine. Findings and limits, study-wide: It should be noted that donors were predominantly white British and more often female, and clonal diversity was possibly underestimated.

Measured with immunoSEQ multiplex PCR; TCRdb has only the in-frame clones, and not every one. Altogether 95,000 to 150,000 clones are present, 87% being singletons, with the ten largest covering about 2.5%. The germline V gene has CDR1 LGHDT and CDR2 YNNKEL (reference sequence). The V gene lost 4 bases and the J gene lost 4 bases, with 7 bases spanning the gap. The CDR3 totals 12 residues. Comments on this clone: No antigen is known for it.

V gene TRBV3-1 (or the pseudogene TRBV3-2) combines with J gene TRBJ1-1; D gene uncertain. The clonotype originates from an adult who received the AZD1222 COVID-19 vaccine. Sequences were derived from peripheral blood, sampled 28 days after the second AZD1222 dose. The CDR3 region has the DNA TGTGCCAGCAGCCCCTTGGGCACTGAAGCTTTCTTT. Its translation: CASSPLGTEAFF.